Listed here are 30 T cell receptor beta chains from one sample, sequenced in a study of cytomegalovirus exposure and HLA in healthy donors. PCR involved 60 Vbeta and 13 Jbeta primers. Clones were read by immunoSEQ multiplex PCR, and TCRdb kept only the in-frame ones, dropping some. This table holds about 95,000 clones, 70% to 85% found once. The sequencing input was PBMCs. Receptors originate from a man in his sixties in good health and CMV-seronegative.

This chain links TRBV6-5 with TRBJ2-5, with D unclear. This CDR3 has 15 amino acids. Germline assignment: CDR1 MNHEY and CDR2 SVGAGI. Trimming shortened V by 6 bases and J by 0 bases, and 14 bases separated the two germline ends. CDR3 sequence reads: CASSPRLSDQETQYF. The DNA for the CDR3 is TGTGCCAGCAGCCCCCGTCTGAGCGACCAAGAGACCCAGTACTTC.

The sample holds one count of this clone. The CDR3 sequence: CASSPTSAHEQYF. The CDR3 DNA reads TGTGCCAGCAGCCCGACTAGCGCCCACGAGCAGTACTTC. The chain has TRBV28 and TRBJ2-7; 8 nucleotides match TRBD2. This CDR3 region has 13 residues. Looked up from germline, CDR1 is MDHEN and CDR2 is SYDVKM. Trimming removed 6 bases from V and 5 bases from J; junction bases left unmatched: 6. Full variable domain (missing parts from reference TRBV28 and TRBJ2-7): DVKVTQSSRYLVKRTGEKVFLECVQDMDHENMFWYRQDPGLGLRLIYFSYDVKMKEKGDIPEGYSVSREKKERFSLILESASTNQTSMYLCASSPTSAHEQYFGPGTRLTVT.

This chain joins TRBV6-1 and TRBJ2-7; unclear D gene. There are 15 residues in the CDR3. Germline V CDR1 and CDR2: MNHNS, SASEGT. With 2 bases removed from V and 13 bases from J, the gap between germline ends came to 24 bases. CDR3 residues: CASSEKARQESFQYF. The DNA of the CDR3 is TGTGCCAGCAGTGAAAAAGCCCGACAAGAGTCATTCCAATACTTC.

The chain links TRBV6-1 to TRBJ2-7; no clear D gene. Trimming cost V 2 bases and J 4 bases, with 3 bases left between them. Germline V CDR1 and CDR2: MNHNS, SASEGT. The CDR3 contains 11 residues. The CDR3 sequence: CASSELYEQYF. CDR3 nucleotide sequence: TGTGCCAGCAGTGAACTGTACGAGCAGTACTTC.

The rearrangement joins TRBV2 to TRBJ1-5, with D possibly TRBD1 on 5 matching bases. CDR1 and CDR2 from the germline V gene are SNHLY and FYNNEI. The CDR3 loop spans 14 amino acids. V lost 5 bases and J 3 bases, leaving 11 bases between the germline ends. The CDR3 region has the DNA TGTGCCAGCAGTAGGGGACTTTACAATCAGCCCCAGCATTTT. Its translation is CASSRGLYNQPQHF.

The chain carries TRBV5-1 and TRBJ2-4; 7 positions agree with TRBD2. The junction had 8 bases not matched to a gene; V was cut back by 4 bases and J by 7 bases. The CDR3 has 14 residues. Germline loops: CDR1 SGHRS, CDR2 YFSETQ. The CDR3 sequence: CASSLADAGNIQYF. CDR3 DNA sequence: TGCGCCAGCAGCCTAGCGGATGCGGGGAACATTCAGTACTTC.

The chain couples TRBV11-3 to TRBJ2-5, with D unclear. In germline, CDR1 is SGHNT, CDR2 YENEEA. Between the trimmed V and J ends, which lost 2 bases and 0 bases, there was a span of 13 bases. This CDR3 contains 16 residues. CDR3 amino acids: CASSLTTRAYQETQYF. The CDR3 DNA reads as TGTGCCAGCAGCTTAACTACAAGAGCTTACCAAGAGACCCAGTACTTC.

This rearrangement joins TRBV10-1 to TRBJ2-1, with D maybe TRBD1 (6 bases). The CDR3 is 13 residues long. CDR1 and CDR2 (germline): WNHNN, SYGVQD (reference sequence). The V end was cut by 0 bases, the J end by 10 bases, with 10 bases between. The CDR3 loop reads CASSESARGEQFF. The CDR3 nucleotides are TGCGCCAGCAGTGAGTCTGCGAGGGGGGAGCAGTTCTTC.

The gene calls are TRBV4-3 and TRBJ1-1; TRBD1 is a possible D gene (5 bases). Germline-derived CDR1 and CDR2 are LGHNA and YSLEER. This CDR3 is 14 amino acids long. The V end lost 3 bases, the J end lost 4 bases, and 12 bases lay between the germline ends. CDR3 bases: TGCGCCAGCAGCCACTCGGTCAGGGCCACTGAAGCTTTCTTT. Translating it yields CASSHSVRATEAFF.

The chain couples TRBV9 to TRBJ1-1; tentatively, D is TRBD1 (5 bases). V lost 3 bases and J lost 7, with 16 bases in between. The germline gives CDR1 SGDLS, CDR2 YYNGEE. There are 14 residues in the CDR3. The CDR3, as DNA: TGTGCCAGCAGCGAAAGCAGGGAGGCTGGTGAAGCTTTCTTT. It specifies CASSESREAGEAFF.

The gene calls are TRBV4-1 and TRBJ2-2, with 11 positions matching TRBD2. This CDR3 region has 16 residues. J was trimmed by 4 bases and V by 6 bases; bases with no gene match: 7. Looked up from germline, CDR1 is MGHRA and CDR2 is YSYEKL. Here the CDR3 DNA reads TGCGCCAGCAGATTAGCGGGAGGGCCAGGCACCGGGGAGCTGTTTTTT. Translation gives CASRLAGGPGTGELFF.

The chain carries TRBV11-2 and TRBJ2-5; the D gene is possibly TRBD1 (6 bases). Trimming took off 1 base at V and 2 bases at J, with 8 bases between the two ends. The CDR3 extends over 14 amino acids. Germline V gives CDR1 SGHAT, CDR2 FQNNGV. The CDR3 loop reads CASSLGQAQETQYF. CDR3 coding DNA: TGTGCCAGCAGCTTAGGACAGGCTCAAGAGACCCAGTACTTC.

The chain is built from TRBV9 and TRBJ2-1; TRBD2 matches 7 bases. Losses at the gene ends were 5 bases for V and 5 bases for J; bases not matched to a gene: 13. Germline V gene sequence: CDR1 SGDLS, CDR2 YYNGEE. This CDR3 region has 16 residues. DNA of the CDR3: TGTGCCAGCAGTAATAAAGCGGGATTAGGGAACAATGAGCAGTTCTTC. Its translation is CASSNKAGLGNNEQFF.

The CDR3 is CASSLGTGGLTGELFF. The CDR3 coding sequence is TGCGCCAGCAGCCTAGGGACAGGGGGACTCACCGGGGAGCTGTTTTTT. V gene TRBV5-1 combines with J gene TRBJ2-2; TRBD1 agrees at 11 bases. The CDR3 sequence is 16 residues long. CDR1 and CDR2 (germline): SGHRS, YFSETQ. J gave up 4 bases and V 4 bases, and 6 bases lay outside the gene matches.

CDR3 loop: CASSARQGRGTGELFF. Here the CDR3 DNA reads TGTGCCAGCAGTGCACGACAGGGGCGCGGGACCGGGGAGCTGTTTTTT. The chain couples TRBV25-1 to TRBJ2-2; 8 bases map to TRBD1. The ends lost 4 bases at V and 5 bases at J; junction bases unmatched: 9. The length of the CDR3 is 16 residues. Germline values: CDR1 MGHDK, CDR2 SYGVNS.

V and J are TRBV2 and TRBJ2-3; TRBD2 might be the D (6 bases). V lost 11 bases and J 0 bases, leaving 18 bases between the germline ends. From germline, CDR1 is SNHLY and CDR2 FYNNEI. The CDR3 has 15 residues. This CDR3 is CAAAFLAPSTDTQYF. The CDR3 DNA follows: TGTGCCGCAGCGTTCCTAGCGCCCAGCACAGATACGCAGTATTTT.

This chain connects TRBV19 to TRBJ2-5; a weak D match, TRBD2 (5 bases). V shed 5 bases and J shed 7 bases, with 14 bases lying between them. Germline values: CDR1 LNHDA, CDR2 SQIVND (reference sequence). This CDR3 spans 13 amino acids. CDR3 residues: CASSSDWPGTQYF. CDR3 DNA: TGTGCCAGTAGTTCGGACTGGCCAGGGACCCAGTACTTC.

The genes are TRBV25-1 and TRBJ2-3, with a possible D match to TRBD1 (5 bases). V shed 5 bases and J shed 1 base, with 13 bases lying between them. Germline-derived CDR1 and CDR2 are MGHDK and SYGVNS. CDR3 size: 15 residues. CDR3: CASSPKGAGTDTQYF. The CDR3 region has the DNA TGTGCCAGCAGTCCCAAAGGGGCCGGCACAGATACGCAGTATTTT.

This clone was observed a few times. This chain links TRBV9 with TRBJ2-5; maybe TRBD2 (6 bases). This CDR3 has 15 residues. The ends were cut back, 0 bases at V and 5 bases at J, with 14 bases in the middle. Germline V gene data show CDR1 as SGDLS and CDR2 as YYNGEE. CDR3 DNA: TGTGCCAGCAGCGTAGAAGGGGACTTTGTTGAGACCCAGTACTTC. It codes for CASSVEGDFVETQYF. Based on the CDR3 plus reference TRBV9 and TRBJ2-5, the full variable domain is DSGVTQTPKHLITATGQRVTLRCSPRSGDLSVYWYQQSLDQGLQFLIQYYNGEERAKGNILERFSAQQFPDLHSELNLSSLELGDSALYFCASSVEGDFVETQYFGPGTRLLVL.

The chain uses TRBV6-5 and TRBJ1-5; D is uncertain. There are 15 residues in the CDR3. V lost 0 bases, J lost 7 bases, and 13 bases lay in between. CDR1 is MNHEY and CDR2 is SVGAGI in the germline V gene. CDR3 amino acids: CASSYSYSSYQPQHF. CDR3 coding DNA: TGTGCCAGCAGTTACTCTTACAGCAGTTACCAGCCCCAGCATTTT.

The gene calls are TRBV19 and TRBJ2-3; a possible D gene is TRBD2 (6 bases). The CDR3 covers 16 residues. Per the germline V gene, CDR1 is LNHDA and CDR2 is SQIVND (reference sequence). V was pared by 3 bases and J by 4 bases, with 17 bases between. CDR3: CASSILAGRLPDTQYF. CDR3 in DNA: TGTGCCAGTAGTATCTTGGCGGGACGCCTCCCAGATACGCAGTATTTT. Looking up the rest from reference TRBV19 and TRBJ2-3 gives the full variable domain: DGGITQSPKYLFRKEGQNVTLSCEQNLNHDAMYWYRQDPGQGLRLIYYSQIVNDFQKGDIAEGYSVSREKKESFPLTVTSAQKNPTAFYLCASSILAGRLPDTQYFGPGTRLTVL.

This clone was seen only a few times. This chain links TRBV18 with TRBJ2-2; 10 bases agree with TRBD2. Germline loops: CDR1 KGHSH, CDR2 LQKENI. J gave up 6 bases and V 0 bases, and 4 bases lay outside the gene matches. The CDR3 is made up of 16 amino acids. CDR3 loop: CASSPPSGRASGELFF. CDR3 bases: TGTGCCAGCTCACCACCAAGCGGGAGGGCCTCCGGGGAGCTGTTTTTT.

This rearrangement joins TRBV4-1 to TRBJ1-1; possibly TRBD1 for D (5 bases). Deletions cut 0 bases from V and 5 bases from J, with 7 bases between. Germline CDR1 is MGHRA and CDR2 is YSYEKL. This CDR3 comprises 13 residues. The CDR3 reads CASSQEEGTEAFF. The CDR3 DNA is TGCGCCAGCAGCCAAGAGGAGGGGACTGAAGCTTTCTTT.

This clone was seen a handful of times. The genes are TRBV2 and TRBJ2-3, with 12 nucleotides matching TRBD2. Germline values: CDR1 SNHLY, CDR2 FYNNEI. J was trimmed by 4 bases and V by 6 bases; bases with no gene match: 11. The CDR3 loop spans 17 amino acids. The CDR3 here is CASSGTRLAGEADTQYF. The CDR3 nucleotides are TGTGCCAGCAGCGGAACCAGACTAGCGGGAGAGGCAGATACGCAGTATTTT.

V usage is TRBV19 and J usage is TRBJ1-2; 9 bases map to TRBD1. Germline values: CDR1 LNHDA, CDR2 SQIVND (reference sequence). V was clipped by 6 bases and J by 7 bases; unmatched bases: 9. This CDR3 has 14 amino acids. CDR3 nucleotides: TGTGCCAGTAGCCCCCTCCGACAGGGGGGTGGCTACACCTTC. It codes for CASSPLRQGGGYTF.

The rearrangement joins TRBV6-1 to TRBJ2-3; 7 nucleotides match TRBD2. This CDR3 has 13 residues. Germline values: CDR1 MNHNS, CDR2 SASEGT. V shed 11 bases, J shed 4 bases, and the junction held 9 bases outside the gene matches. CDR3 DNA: TGTGCCGCCCGGGGCGGGAGCGCAGATACGCAGTATTTT. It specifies CAARGGSADTQYF.

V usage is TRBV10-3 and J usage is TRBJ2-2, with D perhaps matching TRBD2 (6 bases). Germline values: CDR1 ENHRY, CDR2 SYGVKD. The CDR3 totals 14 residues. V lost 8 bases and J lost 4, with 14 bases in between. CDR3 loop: CAIEGGRGTGELFF. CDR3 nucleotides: TGTGCCATCGAGGGAGGTCGGGGCACCGGGGAGCTGTTTTTT.

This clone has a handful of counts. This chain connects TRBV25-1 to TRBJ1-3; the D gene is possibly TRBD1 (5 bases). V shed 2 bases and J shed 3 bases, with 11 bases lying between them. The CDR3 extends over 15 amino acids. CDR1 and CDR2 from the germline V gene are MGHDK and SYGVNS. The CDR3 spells CASSEAGLDGNTIYF. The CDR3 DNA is TGTGCCAGCAGTGAAGCGGGACTTGATGGAAACACCATATATTTT.

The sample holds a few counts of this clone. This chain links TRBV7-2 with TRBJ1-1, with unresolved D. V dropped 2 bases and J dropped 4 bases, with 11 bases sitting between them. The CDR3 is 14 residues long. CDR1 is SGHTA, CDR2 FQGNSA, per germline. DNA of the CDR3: TGTGCCAGCAGCTTATATCCGAGGAGCACTGAAGCTTTCTTT. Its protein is CASSLYPRSTEAFF.

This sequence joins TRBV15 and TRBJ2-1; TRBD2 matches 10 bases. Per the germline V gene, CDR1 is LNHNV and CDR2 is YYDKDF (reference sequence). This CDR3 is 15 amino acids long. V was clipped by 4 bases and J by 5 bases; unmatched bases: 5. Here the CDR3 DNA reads TGTGCCACCAGCACGAGCGGGAGGGCCCACAATGAGCAGTTCTTC. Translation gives CATSTSGRAHNEQFF.